This T cell receptor (beta chain) was documented in a study of technical replicates of blood from a handful of donors. Method: immunoSEQ multiplex PCR; TCRdb's copy keeps in-frame clones and lacks some. The data contain around 80,000 clones, approximately 93% of them singletons. The CDR3 contains 13 residues. V trimming: 11 bases; J trimming: 0 bases; junction bases outside the gene matches: 5. Looked up from germline, CDR1 is MDHEN and CDR2 is SYDVKM. The chain carries TRBV28 and TRBJ2-7; 9 bases are shared with TRBD1. This receptor was identified in a human donor in good health. The sequencing sample was made of T cells isolated from PBMCs. The CDR3 protein is CAGQTGGSYEQYF. Written as DNA, the CDR3 is TGTGCCGGCCAGACAGGGGGCTCCTACGAGCAGTACTTC.